This T cell receptor beta chain stems from a study of Tregs in tolerant kidney transplant recipients. Data came from immunoSEQ multiplex PCR; TCRdb stores just in-frame clones and leaves some out. The data show fewer than 80,000 clones, with roughly 98% seen just once and 0.34% held by the top ten. The CDR3 is 14 amino acids. V shed 3 bases and J shed 3 bases, with 12 bases lying between them. Per germline, CDR1 SGHAT and CDR2 FQNNGV. J is TRBJ2-7 and V is TRBV11-2; a possible D gene is TRBD2 (7 bases). The source is a human donor who received a combined kidney and bone marrow transplant. The specimen was Tregs from blood, collected before the transplant. In nucleotides, the CDR3 is TGTGCCAGCAGCTTCGGAGGGGGGGACTACGAGCAGTACTTC. This translates into CASSFGGGDYEQYF.